The next 22 T cell receptor beta chains were all read from a single sample in a study of ipilimumab plus nivolumab after autologous stem cell transplantation. TCRdb keeps only in-frame clones here, not all; method: immunoSEQ multiplex PCR. The sample lists over 75,000 clones, 83% occurring once. This specimen was PBMCs, taken in a trial of ipilimumab plus nivolumab as post-transplant consolidation. These receptors were obtained from a male donor with diffuse large B-cell lymphoma.

This clone was observed a few times. The chain has TRBV15 and TRBJ2-5; D may be TRBD1 or TRBD2 (6 bases each). This CDR3 has 16 amino acids. CDR1 is LNHNV, CDR2 YYDKDF, per germline (reference sequence). V was shortened by 1 base and J by 3 bases, with 15 bases between the two germline ends. The CDR3 region has the DNA TGTGCCACCAGCAGAGTGGAGGGGGAAGGGGAAGAGACCCAGTACTTC. Its translation is CATSRVEGEGEETQYF.

V and J are TRBV18 and TRBJ2-1; a possible D gene is TRBD2 (5 bases). The V and J ends lost 2 bases and 0 bases respectively, with 11 bases between them. Germline-derived CDR1 and CDR2 are KGHSH and LQKENI. The CDR3 is made up of 16 amino acids. The CDR3 region has the DNA TGTGCCAGCTCACCATCTAGCATCCCCTCCTACAATGAGCAGTTCTTC. Its translation: CASSPSSIPSYNEQFF.

The chain joins TRBV6-1 to TRBJ1-1; TRBD1 might be the D (6 bases). From germline, CDR1 is MNHNS and CDR2 SASEGT. Trimming cost V 5 bases and J 10 bases, with 11 bases left between them. The CDR3 covers 11 residues. CDR3 residues: CASSWEGGAFF. The CDR3 region has the DNA TGTGCCAGCAGTTGGGAGGGGGGAGCTTTCTTT.

This clone was found a few times. Mismatch with germline at one junction end may stem from a read error. The chain combines TRBV6-1 with TRBJ2-7; 11 bases match TRBD1. CDR1 is MNHNS and CDR2 is SASEGT in the germline V gene. This CDR3 is built from 17 residues. CDR3 region: CASSQADGQGASYEQYF. The CDR3 DNA follows: TGTGCCAGCAGTCAAGCCGACGGACAGGGGGCGTCCTACGAGCAGTACTTC.

The chain carries TRBV7-8 and TRBJ1-2; tentatively, D is TRBD1 (5 bases). Trimming cost V 0 bases and J 4 bases, with 9 bases left between them. Germline values: CDR1 SGHVS, CDR2 FQNEAQ. The CDR3 covers 14 residues. The CDR3 coding sequence is TGTGCCAGCAGCTTAGCGGGGGTTTCCTATGGCTACACCTTC. As protein: CASSLAGVSYGYTF.

This rearrangement joins TRBV7-9 to TRBJ1-1; D is unresolved. The CDR3 is 14 residues long. CDR1 SEHNR and CDR2 FQNEAQ come from the germline V gene (reference sequence). Trimming pared 5 bases from V and 1 base from J, leaving 11 bases between. In DNA, the CDR3 is TGTGCCAGCAGCCCTATAGACCGGAACACTGAAGCTTTCTTT. It encodes CASSPIDRNTEAFF.

This clone was seen a single time. Compared with germline, one end of the junction differs, possibly owing to a read error. In DNA form, the CDR3 reads TGTGCTAGCAGCCCAGGGGGTCGGACAGCCGAGCAGTACTTC. Protein product: CASSPGGRTAEQYF. The chain links TRBV7-7 to TRBJ2-7; 7 bases agree with TRBD1. The CDR3 extends over 14 amino acids. Looked up from germline, CDR1 is SSHAT and CDR2 is FNYEAQ (reference sequence).

The V and J genes are TRBV6-6 and TRBJ1-1; D is possibly TRBD1 (5 bases). Germline V lookup: CDR1 MNHNY, CDR2 SVGAGI (reference sequence). The CDR3 sequence is 16 residues long. Trimming shortened V by 6 bases and J by 4 bases, and 21 bases separated the two germline ends. In DNA, the CDR3 is TGTGCCAGCAGACGACCTGGACGGAGGGGAGGCACTGAAGCTTTCTTT. Its protein is CASRRPGRRGGTEAFF.

The chain couples TRBV5-1 to TRBJ1-5; D remains unclear. Germline V gene data show CDR1 as SGHRS and CDR2 as YFSETQ. The CDR3 extends over 15 amino acids. Trimming cost V 2 bases and J 1 base, with 10 bases left between them. As DNA, the CDR3 is TGCGCCAGCAGCTTAGGAGGCACCAGCAATCAGCCCCAGCATTTT. The encoded protein is CASSLGGTSNQPQHF.

V gene TRBV7-2 combines with J gene TRBJ2-7, with D tentatively TRBD1 (5 bases). The CDR3 totals 15 residues. Germline lookup yields CDR1 SGHTA and CDR2 FQGNSA. Trimming shortened V by 5 bases and J by 2 bases, and 16 bases separated the two germline ends. The CDR3 DNA is TGTGCCAGCAGCCCGCAGTCGACAGAAACCTACGAGCAGTACTTC. Amino acids: CASSPQSTETYEQYF.

The gene calls are TRBV15 and TRBJ2-5; no firm D call. Germline CDR1 and CDR2: LNHNV and YYDKDF (reference sequence). This CDR3 spans 14 amino acids. Trimming took 5 bases from V and 5 from J, leaving 15 bases between them. As DNA, the CDR3 is TGTGCCACCAGCCCCGGGCTATCTCGGGAGACCCAGTACTTC. It is translated as CATSPGLSRETQYF. Based on the CDR3 plus reference TRBV15 and TRBJ2-5, the full variable domain is DAMVIQNPRYQVTQFGKPVTLSCSQTLNHNVMYWYQQKSSQAPKLLFHYYDKDFNNEADTPDNFQSRRPNTSFCFLDIRSPGLGDTAMYLCATSPGLSRETQYFGPGTRLLVL.

The chain joins TRBV5-5 to TRBJ2-5; TRBD2 aligns across 7 bases. This CDR3 region has 14 residues. The germline CDR1 and CDR2 sequences are SGHKS and YYEKEE (reference sequence). With 0 bases clipped from V and 4 bases from J, the junction kept 3 bases outside the gene matches. The chain's CDR3 is CASSLAGGSETQYF. DNA for the CDR3: TGTGCCAGCAGCTTGGCCGGGGGGTCAGAGACCCAGTACTTC.

V usage is TRBV18 and J usage is TRBJ1-2; 8 bases match TRBD1. Germline loops: CDR1 KGHSH, CDR2 LQKENI. The CDR3 runs 15 residues. V lost 3 bases and J lost 7; bases outside the gene matches: 10. The CDR3 is CASSPDRATTSGYTF. CDR3 DNA sequence: TGTGCCAGCTCACCGGACAGGGCCACCACTTCTGGCTACACCTTC. The whole variable domain, remainder taken from reference TRBV18 and TRBJ1-2, is NAGVMQNPRHLVRRRGQEARLRCSPMKGHSHVYWYRQLPEEGLKFMVYLQKENIIDESGMPKERFSAEFPKEGPSILRIQQVVRGDSAAYFCASSPDRATTSGYTFGSGTRLTVV.

The chain joins TRBV1 to TRBJ2-4; the table calls TRBD2, which could not be checked here. TRBV1 corresponds to a pseudogene. The CDR3 runs 19 residues. The CDR3 region is CTSSQDPSGGASAKNIQYF. In DNA form, the CDR3 reads TGCACCAGCAGCCAAGATCCTAGCGGGGGGGCTAGTGCCAAAAACATTCAGTACTTC.

The gene calls are TRBV5-4 and TRBJ1-1, with a possible D match to TRBD1 (5 bases). V was clipped by 5 bases and J by 8 bases, with 19 bases between them. This CDR3 region has 14 residues. From germline, CDR1 is SGHNT and CDR2 YYREEE (reference sequence). Written as DNA, the CDR3 is TGTGCCAGCAGTCCGACCGGGGCGTCAGGGGAAGCTTTCTTT. This encodes CASSPTGASGEAFF.

The chain uses TRBV2 and TRBJ1-5, with a possible D match to TRBD1 (5 bases). The V and J ends lost 5 bases and 4 bases respectively, with 9 bases between them. CDR1 and CDR2 (germline): SNHLY, FYNNEI. The CDR3 runs to 13 residues. The DNA of the CDR3 is TGTGCCAGCAGTCGGGGGTGGAATCAGCCCCAGCATTTT. It encodes CASSRGWNQPQHF.

The rearrangement uses TRBV6-1 and TRBJ1-1; TRBD1 is a possible D gene (6 bases). In germline, CDR1 is MNHNS, CDR2 SASEGT. This CDR3 comprises 15 residues. The V end lost 6 bases, the J end lost 1 base, and 15 bases lay between the germline ends. The CDR3 region has the DNA TGTGCCAGCAGCCTACAGGGAAACTCGAACACTGAAGCTTTCTTT. This sequence encodes CASSLQGNSNTEAFF.

The chain uses TRBV4-1 and TRBJ1-2; D not resolved. This CDR3 region has 16 residues. Germline V gives CDR1 MGHRA, CDR2 YSYEKL. V gave up 1 base and J gave up 2 bases, with 14 bases separating them. The CDR3 spells CASSQGVQRRNYGYTF. CDR3 DNA: TGCGCCAGCAGCCAAGGGGTCCAGAGACGGAACTATGGCTACACCTTC.

The chain recombines TRBV4-2 with TRBJ2-7; D gene ambiguous. V lost 3 bases and J 1 base, leaving 7 bases between the germline ends. The CDR3 covers 13 residues. Looked up from germline, CDR1 is LGHNA and CDR2 is YNFKEQ. CDR3 coding DNA: TGTGCCAGCAGCCAGGAGAGATCCTACGAGCAGTACTTC. It encodes CASSQERSYEQYF.

The gene calls are TRBV6-5 and TRBJ1-6; TRBD1 agrees at 9 bases. Germline loops: CDR1 MNHEY, CDR2 SVGAGI. Unmatched junction bases numbered 8, after V lost 4 bases and J lost 10 bases. The CDR3 has 15 amino acids. DNA for the CDR3: TGTGCCAGCAGTTCATCCGGGACAGGGAGCTCACCCCTCCACTTT. This translates into CASSSSGTGSSPLHF.

The chain uses TRBV27 and TRBJ2-6, with 8 bases that match TRBD1. V trimming: 3 bases; J trimming: 0 bases; junction bases outside the gene matches: 16. The CDR3 contains 21 residues. The germline gives CDR1 MNHEY, CDR2 SMNVEV (reference sequence). Written as DNA, the CDR3 is TGTGCCAGCAGTTTTTTAAACCCTGGGACAGGAACTTTCTCTGGGGCCAACGTCCTGACTTTC. Translating it yields CASSFLNPGTGTFSGANVLTF.

This chain uses TRBV30 with TRBJ1-2; 7 bases are a match to TRBD1. This CDR3 is built from 16 residues. Germline assignment: CDR1 GTSNPN and CDR2 SVGIG (reference sequence). V gave up 2 bases and J gave up 2 bases; unmatched junction bases: 11. The CDR3 nucleotides are TGTGCCTGGAGTTCTCCCCCGACAGGGCTAAACTATGGCTACACCTTC. Translation gives CAWSSPPTGLNYGYTF.